These 25 T cell receptor beta chains were sequenced from one sample in a study of shared clonotypes between healthy human individuals. The assay was immunoSEQ multiplex PCR, and TCRdb's table has in-frame clones only and misses some. The sample records some 380,000 clones, about 97% being singletons. The source material was memory CD8+ T cells sorted from blood. Subset in this sample: CD45RO+ cells pooled with CCR7-negative TemRA cells. These TCRs come from a man aged 25-40 years in good health.

The chain is built from TRBV5-1 and TRBJ1-5; D is possibly TRBD1 (5 bases). Trimming left V 6 bases short and J 1 base short, with 17 bases between. The CDR3 totals 16 residues. The germline CDR1 and CDR2 sequences are SGHRS and YFSETQ. The CDR3 bases are TGCGCCAGCAACTCGTGGGGGGTCTGGAGCAATCAGCCCCAGCATTTT. It is translated as CASNSWGVWSNQPQHF.

The chain has TRBV18 and TRBJ2-2; possible D gene TRBD1, 6 bases. The germline gives CDR1 KGHSH, CDR2 LQKENI. The CDR3 consists of 16 residues. V was shortened by 6 bases and J by 0 bases, with 14 bases between the two germline ends. CDR3 residues: CASSPQGGTNTGELFF. The CDR3 nucleotides are TGTGCCAGCTCCCCCCAAGGGGGTACGAACACCGGGGAGCTGTTTTTT.

This chain uses TRBV10-3 with TRBJ2-7; 7 positions agree with TRBD2. V trimming: 0 bases; J trimming: 6 bases; junction bases outside the gene matches: 8. Germline V CDR1 and CDR2: ENHRY, SYGVKD. The CDR3 sequence is 15 residues long. The CDR3 DNA reads as TGTGCCATCAGTGAGTCGGAACTAGCGCCACTCGAGCAGTACTTC. Its protein product is CAISESELAPLEQYF.

The rearrangement links TRBV7-2 to TRBJ2-3; 7 bases align to TRBD2. CDR1 SGHTA and CDR2 FQGNSA come from the germline V gene. V shed 0 bases, J shed 6 bases, and the junction held 6 bases outside the gene matches. The CDR3 sequence is 15 residues long. The CDR3 nucleotides are TGTGCCAGCAGCTTAGCGGGAGGGCCGAGTGATACGCAGTATTTT. Protein sequence: CASSLAGGPSDTQYF. Complete variable domain (other parts from reference TRBV7-2 and TRBJ2-3): GAGVSQSPSNKVTEKGKDVELRCDPISGHTALYWYRQSLGQGLEFLIYFQGNSAPDKSGLPSDRFSAERTGGSVSTLTIQRTQQEDSAVYLCASSLAGGPSDTQYFGPGTRLTVL.

J is TRBJ2-1 and V is TRBV7-2; D unclear. With 0 bases removed from V and 6 bases from J, the gap between germline ends came to 3 bases. The CDR3 runs 12 residues. Germline CDR1 reads SGHTA; CDR2 reads FQGNSA. The CDR3 region is CASSLAANEQFF. In DNA, the CDR3 is TGTGCCAGCAGCTTAGCTGCCAATGAGCAGTTCTTC. Supplemented by reference TRBV7-2 and TRBJ2-1, the full variable domain reads GAGVSQSPSNKVTEKGKDVELRCDPISGHTALYWYRQSLGQGLEFLIYFQGNSAPDKSGLPSDRFSAERTGGSVSTLTIQRTQQEDSAVYLCASSLAANEQFFGPGTRLTVL.

This rearrangement joins TRBV30 to TRBJ2-7; TRBD2 might be the D (5 bases). The V gene's germline CDR1 is GTSNPN and CDR2 SVGIG (reference sequence). CDR3 size: 13 residues. V shed 3 bases and J shed 0 bases, with 9 bases lying between them. The CDR3 protein is CAWRRASSYEQYF. CDR3 DNA sequence: TGTGCCTGGAGGCGGGCTTCCTCCTACGAGCAGTACTTC.

J is TRBJ2-1 and V is TRBV9; a weak D match, TRBD2 (6 bases). Germline-derived CDR1 and CDR2 are SGDLS and YYNGEE. There are 16 residues in the CDR3. V was shortened by 2 bases and J by 8 bases, with 20 bases between the two germline ends. The DNA for the CDR3 is TGTGCCAGCAGCGTCGGGGGACCCTTAGAGGGAGATGAGCAGTTCTTC. Protein: CASSVGGPLEGDEQFF.

This chain connects TRBV28 to TRBJ2-3; 9 nucleotides agree with TRBD2. V shed 4 bases and J 6 bases; nucleotides not matched to a gene: 2. The CDR3 is made up of 13 amino acids. Germline CDR1 is MDHEN and CDR2 is SYDVKM. In nucleotides, the CDR3 is TGTGCCAGCAGTTCTAGCGGGAAGGATACGCAGTATTTT. The encoded protein is CASSSSGKDTQYF.

J is TRBJ2-7 and V is TRBV28, with 7 bases fitting TRBD2. Trimming removed 2 bases from V and 9 bases from J; junction bases left unmatched: 10. Germline V gives CDR1 MDHEN, CDR2 SYDVKM. This CDR3 has 14 residues. CDR3 DNA: TGTGCCAGCAGTTTAGCGGGGGACCTTTCGGGGCAGTACTTC. Amino acids: CASSLAGDLSGQYF.

This clone was seen more than once but under ten times. The V gene is TRBV30, the J gene TRBJ2-7; D not resolved. V was shortened by 0 bases and J by 7 bases, with 10 bases between the two germline ends. The CDR3 is made up of 12 amino acids. Germline V CDR1 and CDR2: GTSNPN, SVGIG (reference sequence). As DNA, the CDR3 is TGTGCCTGGAGTGTCGACGCTGGGGAGCAGTACTTC. Its translation is CAWSVDAGEQYF.

The chain is built from TRBV27 and TRBJ1-5, with a tentative D call TRBD1 (5 bases). V lost 5 bases and J 2 bases, leaving 16 bases between the germline ends. The CDR3 runs 16 residues. Germline V lookup: CDR1 MNHEY, CDR2 SMNVEV (reference sequence). CDR3 residues: CASSPVLEGRNQPQHF. As DNA, the CDR3 is TGTGCCAGCAGTCCCGTTTTGGAGGGGCGCAATCAGCCCCAGCATTTT.

The chain is built from TRBV10-2 and TRBJ2-2; unclear D gene. V dropped 2 bases and J dropped 1 base, with 11 bases sitting between them. From germline, CDR1 is WSHSY and CDR2 SAAADI. This CDR3 is built from 16 residues. The CDR3 nucleotides read TGCGCCAGCAGTGAGAGAAACAAGCGGAACACCGGGGAGCTGTTTTTT. This gives the protein CASSERNKRNTGELFF.

The chain has TRBV10-1 and TRBJ2-1; either TRBD1 or TRBD2 may fit D (7 bases each). Trimming removed 5 bases at V and 0 bases at J, with 17 bases between. The CDR3 is 17 residues long. Germline V gene data show CDR1 as WNHNN and CDR2 as SYGVQD (reference sequence). CDR3 sequence: CASSRRGRGSSYNEQFF. The CDR3 nucleotides read TGCGCCAGCAGTAGAAGGGGGCGCGGGAGCTCCTACAATGAGCAGTTCTTC.

This chain joins TRBV28 and TRBJ2-7; 7 bases fit TRBD2. Germline trimming cut 1 base from V and 2 bases from J; bases unmatched to any gene: 5. There are 15 residues in the CDR3. Per the germline V gene, CDR1 is MDHEN and CDR2 is SYDVKM. The CDR3 region is CASSLSLAATYEQYF. The CDR3 coding sequence is TGTGCCAGCAGTTTATCCCTAGCGGCCACCTACGAGCAGTACTTC. Full variable domain (rest looked up from reference TRBV28 and TRBJ2-7): DVKVTQSSRYLVKRTGEKVFLECVQDMDHENMFWYRQDPGLGLRLIYFSYDVKMKEKGDIPEGYSVSREKKERFSLILESASTNQTSMYLCASSLSLAATYEQYFGPGTRLTVT.

V and J are TRBV21-1 and TRBJ2-1; TRBD1 is taken as the D call from the table, unchecked against the DNA. TRBV21-1 is classified as a pseudogene. The CDR3 contains 15 residues. The CDR3 is CASSNVQGCYNEQFF. In DNA form, the CDR3 reads TGTGCCAGCAGCAACGTACAGGGTTGCTACAATGAGCAGTTCTTC.

The chain is built from TRBV20-1 and TRBJ2-1; tentatively, D is TRBD1 (5 bases). V was trimmed by 4 bases and J by 7 bases, leaving 8 bases between them. Germline loops: CDR1 DFQATT, CDR2 SNEGSKA (reference sequence). The length of the CDR3 is 11 residues. In DNA, the CDR3 is TGCAGTGCTATCCAGGGTAATGAGCAGTTCTTC. This gives the protein CSAIQGNEQFF.

J is TRBJ1-3 and V is TRBV7-9; D is perhaps TRBD1 (6 bases). In germline, CDR1 is SEHNR, CDR2 FQNEAQ (reference sequence). This CDR3 contains 16 residues. The V and J ends lost 0 bases and 0 bases respectively, with 9 bases between them. The DNA of the CDR3 is TGTGCCAGCAGCTTAGCAGGGGGAAGCTCTGGAAACACCATATATTTT. Residues: CASSLAGGSSGNTIYF.

The chain joins TRBV6-5 to TRBJ2-7; 8 bases agree with TRBD2. This CDR3 spans 14 amino acids. V was clipped by 5 bases and J by 4 bases; unmatched bases: 7. Germline V gives CDR1 MNHEY, CDR2 SVGAGI. For the CDR3, the DNA is TGTGCCAGCAGTGAAAGCGGGAGAGGGTACGAGCAGTACTTC. It specifies CASSESGRGYEQYF.

The rearrangement links TRBV5-8 to TRBJ2-5, with TRBD2 as a possible D gene (7 bases). CDR3 length: 16 amino acids. V lost 1 base, J lost 2 bases, and 15 bases lay in between. Germline V gives CDR1 SGHTS, CDR2 YDEGEE. The CDR3 is CASSLSSGGGQETQYF. The CDR3 nucleotides are TGTGCCAGCAGCTTGTCTAGCGGAGGGGGGCAAGAGACCCAGTACTTC.

The chain is built from TRBV4-1 and TRBJ2-7; 8 bases are a match to TRBD2. After removal of 0 bases from V and 0 bases from J, the junction contained 7 bases not matched to a gene. Germline values: CDR1 MGHRA, CDR2 YSYEKL. CDR3 length equals 17 residues. CDR3 sequence (DNA): TGCGCCAGCAGCCAAGATGCTAGCGGGCTGAGCTCCTACGAGCAGTACTTC. Translating gives CASSQDASGLSSYEQYF.

The V gene is TRBV7-9, the J gene TRBJ1-5; D is undetermined. The CDR3 is made up of 13 amino acids. In germline, CDR1 is SEHNR, CDR2 FQNEAQ (reference sequence). Trimming removed 0 bases at V and 5 bases at J, with 5 bases between. CDR3 protein: CASSLAPDQPQHF. The CDR3 nucleotides read TGTGCCAGCAGCTTAGCTCCGGATCAGCCCCAGCATTTT. Variable domain in full (rest from reference TRBV7-9 and TRBJ1-5): DTGVSQNPRHKITKRGQNVTFRCDPISEHNRLYWYRQTLGQGPEFLTYFQNEAQLEKSRLLSDRFSAERPKGSFSTLEIQRTEQGDSAMYLCASSLAPDQPQHFGDGTRLSIL.

This chain connects TRBV6-5 to TRBJ2-1; 9 bases line up with TRBD2. The germline gives CDR1 MNHEY, CDR2 SVGAGI. V dropped 8 bases and J dropped 4; count of bases not matched to a gene: 9. The CDR3 is 15 amino acids. This chain's CDR3 is CASWSGRPKYNEQFF. The CDR3 nucleotides read TGTGCCAGCTGGAGCGGGAGGCCTAAATACAATGAGCAGTTCTTC.

This rearrangement joins TRBV4-1 to TRBJ1-2, with D maybe TRBD1 (5 bases). The CDR3 has 14 residues. V was trimmed by 3 bases and J by 4 bases, leaving 12 bases between them. Germline V CDR1 and CDR2: MGHRA, YSYEKL. CDR3 in DNA: TGCGCCAGCAGCCACAAGGCAGGGAGCTATGGCTACACCTTC. This sequence encodes CASSHKAGSYGYTF.

This chain links TRBV28 with TRBJ2-5; no clear D gene. The V end lost 2 bases, the J end lost 2 bases, and 6 bases lay between the germline ends. The CDR3 contains 13 residues. Per germline, CDR1 MDHEN and CDR2 SYDVKM. The CDR3: CASSLAPQETQYF. CDR3 DNA sequence: TGTGCCAGCAGTTTAGCGCCACAAGAGACCCAGTACTTC.

The rearrangement joins TRBV5-1 to TRBJ2-2, with D tentatively TRBD1 (6 bases). Trimming shortened V by 0 bases and J by 2 bases, and 8 bases separated the two germline ends. In germline, CDR1 is SGHRS, CDR2 YFSETQ. The CDR3 loop spans 15 amino acids. The chain's CDR3 is CASSLGDINTGELFF. In DNA, the CDR3 is TGCGCCAGCAGCTTGGGGGACATTAACACCGGGGAGCTGTTTTTT. Full variable domain (outside the CDR3, taken from reference TRBV5-1 and TRBJ2-2): KAGVTQTPRYLIKTRGQQVTLSCSPISGHRSVSWYQQTPGQGLQFLFEYFSETQRNKGNFPGRFSGRQFSNSRSEMNVSTLELGDSALYLCASSLGDINTGELFFGEGSRLTVL.